A selection of T cell receptor beta chains follows, all from one sample in a study of blood T cell repertoires in COVID-19. Here immunoSEQ multiplex PCR was the method, and the copy in TCRdb shows in-frame clones only, minus some. The sample carries some 71,000 clones, nearly 90% recorded once. Sequencing used peripheral blood. The origin of the receptors is a man aged 50 to 59 with acute or convalescent COVID-19. Each CDR3 is given with its conserved first and last residue. Fields, in order: J gene, D gene, clone size, V gene, CDR3 DNA, CDR3 protein. A D gene is named only where the DNA matches it firmly. Expanded clones are given a class, and other clones once, few, many or no size at all.

>TRBJ1-2|-|-|TRBV9
TGTGCCAGCAGCCCCCGCCCGAGGGATGGCTACACCTTC
CASSPRPRDGYTF
>TRBJ2-1|TRBD2|-|TRBV30
TGTGCCTGGACTAGCGGGAGCATTTATGAGCAGTTCTTC
CAWTSGSIYEQFF
>TRBJ1-1|TRBD1|-|TRBV2
TGTGCCAGCAGGGGCAGGACAGGGGGAACTGAAGCTTTCTTT
CASRGRTGGTEAFF
>TRBJ2-5|-|-|TRBV4-1
TGCGCCAGCAGCCGGATGCTAGTTCACCAAGAGACCCAGTACTTC
CASSRMLVHQETQYF
>TRBJ1-5|-|-|TRBV6-4
TGTGCCAGCAGTGACTCGAAGGAGGGTCAGCCCCAGCATTTT
CASSDSKEGQPQHF
>TRBJ1-6|TRBD1|-|TRBV10-3
TGTGCCATTCGGACAGGCGAGTCACCCCTCCACTTT
CAIRTGESPLHF
>TRBJ2-7|-|-|TRBV7-9
TGTGCCAGCAGCACCACCGGGACCGCTGGCGGGACGCAAGCCTACGAGCAGTACTTC
CASSTTGTAGGTQAYEQYF
>TRBJ1-4|TRBD1|-|TRBV5-1
TGCGCCAGCAGCCCCTACCCGACAGGGGGTAAAAATGAAAAACTGTTTTTT
CASSPYPTGGKNEKLFF
>TRBJ2-1|TRBD2|few|TRBV7-9
TGTGCCAGCAGCTTAGCCCGGGGGGGGAGGAATAGCTACAATGAGCAGTTCTTC
CASSLARGGRNSYNEQFF
>TRBJ2-1|-|once|TRBV9
TGTGCCAGCAGCGTAGCCAGTAATAACAATGAGCAGTTCTTC
CASSVASNNNEQFF
>TRBJ2-5|TRBD2|-|TRBV25-1
TGTGCCAGCAGTGAGTCCGGGACTACCGAAGAGACCCAGTACTTC
CASSESGTTEETQYF
>TRBJ2-5|TRBD2|-|TRBV6-4
TGTGCCACCCTCGAACGGGGACTAGCGGGCGATGGGGGGGAGACCCAGTACTTC
CATLERGLAGDGGETQYF
>TRBJ2-3|TRBD2|-|TRBV24-1
TGTGCCACCAGTGGCACTAGCGGGGGCACAGATACGCAGTATTTT
CATSGTSGGTDTQYF
>TRBJ2-1|-|-|TRBV6-5
TGTGCCAGCAGTTTTCGGAGGGCGGGCGACAATGAGCAGTTCTTC
CASSFRRAGDNEQFF
>TRBJ1-4|TRBD1|-|TRBV27
TGTGCCAGCAGTAGCTCCCAGGGGGCTAATGAAAAACTGTTTTTT
CASSSSQGANEKLFF
>TRBJ1-4|-|-|TRBV18
TGTGCCAGCTCCACAGCCTATAATGAAAAACTGTTTTTT
CASSTAYNEKLFF
>TRBJ1-4|TRBD1|-|TRBV18
TGTGCCAGCTCCCGGGACAGTCCAACTAATGAAAAACTGTTTTTT
CASSRDSPTNEKLFF
>TRBJ1-5|-|once|TRBV6-5
TGTGCCAGCGCGTTTTTCAATCAGCCCCAGCATTTT
CASAFFNQPQHF
>TRBJ2-1|TRBD1|-|TRBV7-2
TGTGCCAGCAGCACCCGAGGACAGGGCTCCTACAATGAGCAGTTCTTC
CASSTRGQGSYNEQFF
>TRBJ2-5|TRBD2|once|TRBV7-6
TGTGCCAGCAGCCTAAGGACTAGCGGGAGAGTTAATAGGGAGACCCAGTACTTC
CASSLRTSGRVNRETQYF
>TRBJ1-5|-|few|TRBV19
TGTGCCAGTAGTACCTTCGGGAATCAGCCCCAGCATTTT
CASSTFGNQPQHF
>TRBJ2-3|-|-|TRBV12-3/TRBV12-4
TGTGCCAGCAGTCCGGGCACAGATACGCAGTATTTT
CASSPGTDTQYF
>TRBJ2-1|TRBD2|-|TRBV9
TGTGCCAGCAGCTACGGACTAGCGGGAGTAAATGAGCAGTTCTTC
CASSYGLAGVNEQFF
>TRBJ1-1|-|-|TRBV12-3/TRBV12-4
TGTGCCAGCAGTTTAATGAGTGAAGCTTTCTTT
CASSLMSEAFF
>TRBJ1-1|-|few|TRBV19
TGTGCCAGTAGTAGGGCCGAGGGCCCCGCTTTCTTT
CASSRAEGPAFF
>TRBJ2-6|-|-|TRBV19
TGTGCCAGTAAATTCGGGGGGGGGCACAGGGGGCCATCCGGGGCCAACGTCCTGACTTTC
CASKFGGGHRGPSGANVLTF
>TRBJ2-2|-|-|TRBV11-3
TGTGCCAGCAGCTTAGGTAGTAGCGCCGGGGAGCTGTTTTTT
CASSLGSSAGELFF
>TRBJ2-1|-|-|TRBV5-1
TGCGCCAGCAGATCGACACAGAGCTCCTACAATGAGCAGTTCTTC
CASRSTQSSYNEQFF
>TRBJ2-7|TRBD1|-|TRBV6-5
TGTGCCAGCAGGCGGGGACAGGGATCCTACGAGCAGTACTTC
CASRRGQGSYEQYF
>TRBJ2-7|-|-|TRBV29-1
TGCAGCGCCCGAGGGCGGAGCTCCTACGAGCAGTACTTC
CSARGRSSYEQYF
>TRBJ2-1|TRBD2|-|TRBV5-6
TGTGCCAGCAGCTTGGTTAGTCTAGCGGGAGTCGATGAGCAGTTCTTC
CASSLVSLAGVDEQFF
>TRBJ2-5|-|-|TRBV18
TGTGCCAGCTCGGACATGCGGGAGACCCAGTACTTC
CASSDMRETQYF
>TRBJ1-4|TRBD1|-|TRBV5-1
TGCGCCAGCAGCTTCGGACAGGGGAAGGGTGAAAAACTGTTTTTT
CASSFGQGKGEKLFF
>TRBJ2-3|TRBD2|-|TRBV19
TGTGCCAGTAGTATTAGGGCAGCGGGAAAAGATACGCAGTATTTT
CASSIRAAGKDTQYF
>TRBJ2-1|TRBD2|-|TRBV5-1
TGCGCCAGCAGCCTAGGACTAGCGGGAGTCAATGAGCAGTTCTTC
CASSLGLAGVNEQFF
>TRBJ2-3|TRBD1|-|TRBV24-1
TGTGCCACCAGTGAGCCGAGACAGGGGGCAGGCACAGATACGCAGTATTTT
CATSEPRQGAGTDTQYF
>TRBJ2-1|TRBD2|once|TRBV24-1
TGTGCCACCAGGGGAGGGCGGGTTTACAATGAGCAGTTCTTC
CATRGGRVYNEQFF
>TRBJ2-7|-|-|TRBV3-1/TRBV3-2
TGTGCCAGCAGCCTTTTAAGGGGCGTCGAGCAGTACTTC
CASSLLRGVEQYF
>TRBJ2-5|TRBD2|-|TRBV7-2
TGTGCCAGCAGCTTGGTAGCGGGAGTGACACTAGAGACCCAGTACTTC
CASSLVAGVTLETQYF
>TRBJ1-3|-|-|TRBV7-2
TGTGCCAGCAGCTTAGCGACGGGGGTAGGAAACACCATATATTTT
CASSLATGVGNTIYF
>TRBJ2-5|-|-|TRBV24-1
TGTGCCACCAGTGGGGCGCCCCTTGAGGAGACCCAGTACTTC
CATSGAPLEETQYF
>TRBJ2-7|-|-|TRBV5-6
TGTGCCAGCAGCTTGATAGCGGCTGAGCAGTACTTC
CASSLIAAEQYF
>TRBJ2-7|-|once|TRBV6-5
TGTGCCAGCATGGACTACTACGAGCAGTACTTC
CASMDYYEQYF
>TRBJ2-3|TRBD2|once|TRBV11-2
TGTGCCAGCAGCAAGAGCGGGAGCGGAGATACGCAGTATTTT
CASSKSGSGDTQYF
>TRBJ2-3|TRBD2|-|TRBV19
TGTGCCAGTAGTCTTTCCGGGACTAGCGGGAGCGCAGATACGCAGTATTTT
CASSLSGTSGSADTQYF
>TRBJ2-7|TRBD2|once|TRBV5-6
TGTGCCAGCAGCGGGACTAGCGGTGCCTACGAGCAGTACTTC
CASSGTSGAYEQYF
>TRBJ2-5|TRBD1|-|TRBV30
TGTGCCTGGAGTGGGGGACAGGGTCGACAAGAGACCCAGTACTTC
CAWSGGQGRQETQYF
>TRBJ1-2|-|-|TRBV19
TGTGCCAGTAGTCTGACAGGTGTGGGCCATGGCTACACCTTC
CASSLTGVGHGYTF
>TRBJ1-1|-|-|TRBV10-1
TGCGCCAGCAAACTCAAACCGAACACTGAAGCTTTCTTT
CASKLKPNTEAFF
>TRBJ2-5|TRBD1|-|TRBV5-1
TGCGCCAGCAGCTGGGGACAGGGGGACCAAGAGACCCAGTACTTC
CASSWGQGDQETQYF
>TRBJ1-1|-|-|TRBV5-1
TGCGCCAGCAGCTTGGCAGTGGGGGGACGCGCGAACACTGAAGCTTTCTTT
CASSLAVGGRANTEAFF
>TRBJ2-1|TRBD1|-|TRBV11-2
TGTGCCAGCAGCTTAGAGGGGGGACAGGGGTTTGAGCAGTTCTTC
CASSLEGGQGFEQFF
>TRBJ2-5|TRBD1|-|TRBV27
TGTGCCAGCAGCCTACTGACAGGGGGCCCAGTCTCGAGGGAGACCCAGTACTTC
CASSLLTGGPVSRETQYF
>TRBJ2-7|TRBD1|-|TRBV5-4
TGTGCCAGCAGCCGAAGACAGGGAAAGGACGAGCAGTACTTC
CASSRRQGKDEQYF
>TRBJ2-3|-|few|TRBV4-1
TGCGCCAGCAGCCAAGAGCCGCTAGTTAGAGTTACAGATACGCAGTATTTT
CASSQEPLVRVTDTQYF
>TRBJ2-7|-|-|TRBV5-1
TGCGCCAGCAGCCTAGGGGGGGAGGCGGTGAGGGAGCAGTACTTC
CASSLGGEAVREQYF
>TRBJ1-5|-|-|TRBV28
TGTGCCAGCAGTTTTGGCCAGACTAATCAGCCCCAGCATTTT
CASSFGQTNQPQHF